This entry lists 24 T cell receptor beta chains sequenced from one sample in a study of blood T cell repertoires in COVID-19 (dated by TCRdb to 2019 to 2021). Preparation of the library involved the immunoSEQ multiplex PCR assay. TCRdb mirrors the immuneACCESS table, restricted to in-frame sequences. Some clones are absent from its copies; in checked studies, under half trace to an unresolved V gene, and the reason for the others is unknown. This sample lists about 75,000 clones; 85% to 90% were detected once. The biggest ten clones account for about 2.7% of the sample. The sample was peripheral blood. The origin of the receptors is a human donor in a cohort sampled during active COVID-19.

This chain links TRBV6-2 or TRBV6-3 with TRBJ2-4; D perhaps matches TRBD2 (5 bases). Germline values: CDR1 MNHEY, CDR2 SVGEGT. Trimming shortened V by 6 bases and J by 0 bases, and 12 bases separated the two germline ends. The CDR3 runs 15 residues. The chain's CDR3 is CASSGGRVAKNIQYF. The CDR3 region has the DNA TGTGCCAGCAGCGGAGGACGGGTAGCCAAAAACATTCAGTACTTC.

As for this clone: Distinct nucleotide sequences in the sample also encode this CDR3. The gene calls are TRBV28 and TRBJ2-7, with D possibly being TRBD2 (5 bases). Germline assignment: CDR1 MDHEN and CDR2 SYDVKM. This CDR3 contains 12 residues. V was pared by 6 bases and J by 4 bases, with 10 bases between. CDR3 nucleotides: TGTGCCAGCAGGAGGGAAGGGTACGAGCAGTACTTC. Translating it yields CASRREGYEQYF.

V and J are TRBV2 and TRBJ1-4; the match to TRBD1 covers 8 bases. The CDR3 consists of 14 residues. The V and J ends lost 6 bases and 5 bases, in that order; junction bases with no gene match: 5. Germline V gene lookup returns CDR1 SNHLY and CDR2 FYNNEI. This chain's CDR3 is CASRNRDRNEKLFF. CDR3 DNA sequence: TGTGCCAGCAGGAACCGGGACAGGAATGAAAAACTGTTTTTT.

The chain links TRBV3-1 (or the pseudogene TRBV3-2) to TRBJ1-1; 8 nucleotides align to TRBD1. Germline V gives CDR1 LGHDT, CDR2 YNNKEL (reference sequence). The CDR3 runs 12 residues. V trimming: 7 bases; J trimming: 11 bases; junction bases outside the gene matches: 9. CDR3 sequence (DNA): TGTGCCAGCACCGTGACAGGGGCAGGTGCTTTCTTT. Protein product: CASTVTGAGAFF.

The CDR3 loop is CSVRTENQPQHF. The DNA of the CDR3 is TGCAGCGTTCGGACAGAAAATCAGCCCCAGCATTTT. This chain connects TRBV29-1 to TRBJ1-5; possibly TRBD1 for D (6 bases). CDR1 and CDR2 from the germline V gene are SQVTM and ANQGSEA. The length of the CDR3 is 12 residues. The V end was cut by 5 bases, the J end by 4 bases, with 9 bases between.

The chain carries TRBV19 and TRBJ1-5; no firm D call. The V and J ends lost 1 base and 0 bases respectively, with 16 bases between them. The germline gives CDR1 LNHDA, CDR2 SQIVND (reference sequence). There are 18 residues in the CDR3. The CDR3 spells CASSIAQVFLDSNQPQHF. CDR3 DNA sequence: TGTGCCAGTAGTATAGCCCAGGTGTTTCTTGATAGCAATCAGCCCCAGCATTTT.

This chain uses TRBV9 with TRBJ2-2; 11 bases are shared with TRBD2. The CDR3 sequence is 19 residues long. Germline lookup yields CDR1 SGDLS and CDR2 YYNGEE. After removal of 4 bases from V and 6 bases from J, the junction contained 17 bases not matched to a gene. This CDR3 reads CASSPRLAGGGERSGELFF. CDR3 DNA: TGTGCCAGCAGCCCGCGATTAGCGGGGGGGGGAGAACGGTCCGGGGAGCTGTTTTTT.

The chain combines TRBV6-2 or TRBV6-3 with TRBJ2-1, with TRBD2 matching over 8 bases. Trimming at V came to 0 bases and at J to 15 bases, leaving 16 bases not matched to a gene. CDR1 and CDR2 from the germline V gene are MNHEY and SVGEGT. CDR3 length: 16 residues. Here the CDR3 reads CASSYSSRGGQDRRFF. The CDR3 DNA reads as TGTGCCAGCAGTTACTCGAGTCGGGGGGGCCAGGACCGCAGGTTCTTC.

This rearrangement joins TRBV9 to TRBJ2-3; the D gene is possibly TRBD2 (6 bases). Looked up from germline, CDR1 is SGDLS and CDR2 is YYNGEE. This CDR3 contains 16 residues. V was pared by 3 bases and J by 2 bases, with 16 bases between. CDR3 DNA: TGTGCCAGCAGCGGATACCGGGACTCCCTCACAGATACGCAGTATTTT. Amino acid sequence: CASSGYRDSLTDTQYF.

The rearrangement links TRBV6-2 or TRBV6-3 to TRBJ2-4; maybe TRBD2 (6 bases). Trimming removed 6 bases at V and 6 bases at J, with 12 bases between. The CDR3 loop spans 13 amino acids. In germline, CDR1 is MNHEY, CDR2 SVGEGT. For the CDR3, the DNA is TGTGCCAGCAGCCGGACTATCGGAAACATTCAGTACTTC. Protein sequence: CASSRTIGNIQYF.

The chain employs TRBV30 and TRBJ1-2; TRBD1 might be the D (5 bases). Germline V gene lookup returns CDR1 GTSNPN and CDR2 SVGIG (reference sequence). V was trimmed by 3 bases and J by 8 bases, leaving 16 bases between them. The CDR3 contains 13 residues. CDR3 sequence reads: CAWSYSGVGGYTF. The CDR3 DNA follows: TGTGCCTGGAGCTACTCGGGGGTCGGGGGCTACACCTTC.

This chain connects TRBV6-2 or TRBV6-3 to TRBJ1-5; no reliable D call. In germline, CDR1 is MNHEY, CDR2 SVGEGT. Trimming pared 3 bases from V and 5 bases from J, leaving 14 bases between. CDR3 size: 15 residues. DNA for the CDR3: TGTGCCAGCAGTTATGCCCCATTGAACTATCAGCCCCAGCATTTT. It encodes CASSYAPLNYQPQHF.

The table lists this clone with a count of one. V usage is TRBV12-2 and J usage is TRBJ1-1. TRBV12-2 is deemed a pseudogene. This CDR3 is built from 20 residues. For the CDR3, the DNA is TGTGCAAGTCGCTTAGTAATGCGGGGGGACAGAACCTGTTGGGGCACTGAAGCTTTCTTT. It encodes CASRLVMRGDRTCWGTEAFF.

The chain combines TRBV4-1 with TRBJ2-7; TRBD2 might be the D (5 bases). V dropped 4 bases and J dropped 5 bases, with 9 bases sitting between them. CDR1 and CDR2 from the germline V gene are MGHRA and YSYEKL. The CDR3 loop spans 12 amino acids. The CDR3 DNA follows: TGCGCCAGCAGCCTGACCGGGGACGAGCAGTACTTC. Translation: CASSLTGDEQYF.

CDR3 in DNA: TGTGCCAGCAGCGTAGAAAATAGCCGGGAGACCCAGTACTTC. Protein: CASSVENSRETQYF. The V call is TRBV9, the J call TRBJ2-5; D remains ambiguous. The CDR3 runs to 14 residues. Trimming removed 0 bases from V and 5 bases from J, with 11 bases in between. Germline lookup yields CDR1 SGDLS and CDR2 YYNGEE.

This CDR3 is CASSYKQNTEAFF. The DNA for the CDR3 is TGTGCCAGCAGTTACAAACAGAACACTGAAGCTTTCTTT. This rearrangement joins TRBV6-5 to TRBJ1-1; D gene ambiguous. The V gene lost 2 bases and the J gene lost 1 base, with 5 bases spanning the gap. This CDR3 contains 13 residues. The V gene's germline CDR1 is MNHEY and CDR2 SVGAGI.

The chain carries TRBV5-1 and TRBJ1-1; D may be TRBD1 (5 bases). From germline, CDR1 is SGHRS and CDR2 YFSETQ. The CDR3 length is 14 residues. V shed 0 bases and J shed 1 base, with 7 bases lying between them. CDR3 residues: CASSLATGNTEAFF. The DNA for the CDR3 is TGCGCCAGCAGCTTGGCTACAGGGAACACTGAAGCTTTCTTT.

The chain links TRBV7-9 to TRBJ1-6, with a weak D call TRBD1 (6 bases). Germline CDR1 is SEHNR and CDR2 is FQNEAQ (reference sequence). The CDR3 is 14 residues long. Between the trimmed V and J ends, which lost 4 bases and 9 bases, there was a span of 13 bases. DNA for the CDR3: TGTGCCAGCAGCTATAGGGACATTGGTTCACCCCTCCACTTT. Translated: CASSYRDIGSPLHF.

This chain uses TRBV18 with TRBJ1-3; TRBD1 agrees at 7 bases. V dropped 3 bases and J dropped 2; count of bases not matched to a gene: 1. The CDR3 totals 14 residues. Germline V CDR1 and CDR2: KGHSH, LQKENI. CDR3 DNA: TGTGCCAGCTCACCTGACAGGGCTGGAAACACCATATATTTT. It translates to CASSPDRAGNTIYF.

The chain links TRBV19 to TRBJ2-4; D is ambiguous. The CDR3 spans 12 residues. In germline, CDR1 is LNHDA, CDR2 SQIVND (reference sequence). V was trimmed by 5 bases and J by 7 bases, leaving 9 bases between them. The CDR3 is CASSDSWNIQYF. CDR3 DNA: TGTGCCAGTAGTGACTCCTGGAACATTCAGTACTTC.

CDR3 sequence reads: CAWILPGQAGTEAFF. The CDR3, as DNA: TGTGCCTGGATCCTCCCTGGACAGGCGGGTACTGAAGCTTTCTTT. The chain recombines TRBV30 with TRBJ1-1; 7 positions match TRBD1. The germline CDR1 and CDR2 sequences are GTSNPN and SVGIG (reference sequence). V shed 4 bases and J 5 bases; nucleotides not matched to a gene: 13. The CDR3 contains 15 residues.

The chain uses TRBV6-6 and TRBJ2-7; TRBD2 matches 8 bases. V dropped 0 bases and J dropped 1; count of bases not matched to a gene: 5. The CDR3 loop spans 16 amino acids. Germline V lookup: CDR1 MNHNY, CDR2 SVGAGI (reference sequence). In DNA form, the CDR3 reads TGTGCCAGCAGTTACTCGGGGCGGGAGGATTCCTACGAGCAGTACTTC. Its protein product is CASSYSGREDSYEQYF.

The chain combines TRBV5-1 with TRBJ2-3, with a possible D match to TRBD2 (5 bases). The V gene lost 0 bases and the J gene lost 4 bases, with 15 bases spanning the gap. Germline V gene data show CDR1 as SGHRS and CDR2 as YFSETQ. The CDR3 extends over 16 amino acids. The CDR3: CASSLVVRVGSDTQYF. In DNA form, the CDR3 reads TGCGCCAGCAGCTTGGTGGTGCGGGTAGGATCAGATACGCAGTATTTT.

The rearrangement uses TRBV6-5 and TRBJ2-3, with 7 bases lining up with TRBD2. The CDR3 has 15 residues. Germline V gene lookup returns CDR1 MNHEY and CDR2 SVGAGI. V lost 7 bases to trimming and J lost 7 bases; unmatched junction nucleotides: 14. The CDR3 DNA follows: TGTGCCAGCACCCTTACTAGCGCCGTCCGTTATACGCAGTATTTT. It translates to CASTLTSAVRYTQYF.